This entry lists 18 T cell receptor beta chains sequenced from one sample in a study of blood T cells in healthy people across ages. Through a sample-barcoded 5' primer and a J-beta primer mix, a second PCR was run for roughly 7 to 12 cycles. TCRdb reprocessed the 5' RACE reads with MiXCR, giving one entry per CDR3 protein. The table records about 1,400,000 distinct CDR3 sequences, 42% of them present only once. The sample taken for sequencing was blood. These receptor sequences come from a woman under 30 in good health.

This clonotype was observed a handful of times. V is TRBV27 and J is TRBJ1-5; possibly TRBD1 for D (5 bases). This CDR3 spans 15 amino acids. V was clipped by 6 bases and J by 3 bases, with 15 bases between them. CDR1 and CDR2 (germline): MNHEY, SMNVEV (reference sequence). The CDR3 loop reads CASSPGRGPNQPQHF. CDR3 DNA sequence: TGTGCCAGCAGCCCGGGACGGGGACCCAATCAGCCCCAGCATTTT.

CDR3 residues: CSAPGVTYEQYF. In DNA, the CDR3 is TGCAGTGCACCGGGGGTGACCTACGAGCAGTACTTC. This chain connects TRBV20-1 to TRBJ2-7; maybe TRBD2 (6 bases). Trimming removed 6 bases at V and 2 bases at J, with 11 bases between. This CDR3 spans 12 amino acids. In germline, CDR1 is DFQATT, CDR2 SNEGSKA (reference sequence).

For this clonotype: The junction and the germline gene differ at one end; a read error may be behind it. The chain carries TRBV4-1 and TRBJ2-1; D might be TRBD2 (6 bases). This CDR3 is built from 15 residues. Per germline, CDR1 MGHRA and CDR2 YSYEKL. The CDR3 reads CACSQERATYNERFF. CDR3 DNA sequence: TGCGCCTGCAGCCAAGAGCGGGCTACCTACAATGAGCGGTTCTTC.

This clonotype was recorded at least ten times. The chain has TRBV25-1 and TRBJ2-3, with D perhaps being TRBD1 or TRBD2 (6 bases each). V lost 7 bases and J lost 0, with 11 bases in between. The CDR3 has 14 amino acids. Germline V CDR1 and CDR2: MGHDK, SYGVNS. The CDR3, as DNA: TGTGCCAGCACCGGGGGCTTAAGCACAGATACGCAGTATTTT. Translated: CASTGGLSTDTQYF. The variable domain in full, completed from reference TRBV25-1 and TRBJ2-3, reads EADIYQTPRYLVIGTGKKITLECSQTMGHDKMYWYQQDPGMELHLIHYSYGVNSTEKGDLSSESTVSRIRTEHFPLTLESARPSHTSQYLCASTGGLSTDTQYFGPGTRLTVL.

The rearrangement joins TRBV14 to TRBJ2-1; 8 bases line up with TRBD1. The V and J ends lost 4 bases and 0 bases, in that order; junction bases with no gene match: 8. The CDR3 totals 17 residues. Germline CDR1 SGHDN, CDR2 FVKESK. The CDR3 region is CASSPRTGMSSYNEQFF. The CDR3 DNA follows: TGTGCCAGCAGCCCCCGGACAGGGATGAGCTCCTACAATGAGCAGTTCTTC.

This clonotype was found a few times. V usage is TRBV9 and J usage is TRBJ2-1, with 11 bases fitting TRBD2. V was pared by 7 bases and J by 6 bases, with 9 bases of the junction left unmatched. This CDR3 has 15 amino acids. Germline V gives CDR1 SGDLS, CDR2 YYNGEE. The CDR3 DNA reads as TGTGCCAGCGGAGTCGGGGGACTAGCGGCCAATGAGCAGTTCTTC. This translates into CASGVGGLAANEQFF.

The V call is TRBV20-1, the J call TRBJ2-7; D is unclear. V dropped 0 bases and J dropped 7 bases, with 16 bases sitting between them. Germline CDR1 DFQATT, CDR2 SNEGSKA (reference sequence). There are 14 residues in the CDR3. This chain's CDR3 is CSARDVRALDEQYF. CDR3 nucleotide sequence: TGCAGTGCTAGAGATGTAAGGGCGCTGGATGAGCAGTACTTC.

The rearrangement joins TRBV27 to TRBJ2-3; D perhaps matches TRBD1 (6 bases). Germline CDR1 MNHEY, CDR2 SMNVEV (reference sequence). V lost 7 bases, J lost 0 bases, and 14 bases lay in between. This CDR3 region has 15 residues. The CDR3 bases are TGTGCCAGCACCCCGGGACACCCTAGCACAGATACGCAGTATTTT. It specifies CASTPGHPSTDTQYF.

The V call is TRBV13, the J call TRBJ2-7, with TRBD1 identical over 9 bases. The germline gives CDR1 PRHDT, CDR2 FYEKMQ (reference sequence). Unmatched junction bases numbered 7, after V lost 6 bases and J lost 4 bases. The CDR3 covers 14 residues. CDR3 DNA: TGTGCCAGCAGTCAGACAGGGGGAAGGTACGAGCAGTACTTC. Protein sequence: CASSQTGGRYEQYF.

A note on this clonotype: At one end, the junction sequence differs from germline, possibly due to a read error. The chain combines TRBV12-3 or TRBV12-4 with TRBJ2-3, with 14 nucleotides matching TRBD2. The CDR3 is 18 amino acids. The CDR3 nucleotides read TGTGCCAGCAGCCCTGGGACTAGCGGGGGTTCTAGCGCAGATACGCAGTATTTC. Its translation is CASSPGTSGGSSADTQYF.

The genes are TRBV6-5 and TRBJ2-3; D might be TRBD2 (5 bases). V lost 8 bases and J lost 0, with 9 bases in between. The CDR3 is 13 residues long. Germline V gene sequence: CDR1 MNHEY, CDR2 SVGAGI. The DNA for the CDR3 is TGTGCCAGCCGGCGGGCCAGCACAGATACGCAGTATTTT. It specifies CASRRASTDTQYF.

This clonotype was detected once. This chain uses TRBV6-6 with TRBJ1-1; D is unresolved. CDR3 size: 11 residues. The V and J ends lost 11 bases and 1 base respectively, with 8 bases between them. Germline V gene data show CDR1 as MNHNY and CDR2 as SVGAGI (reference sequence). The CDR3 region is CAHAENTEAFF. CDR3 sequence (DNA): TGTGCCCACGCGGAGAACACTGAAGCTTTCTTT.

In this sample, this clonotype turned up a few times. CDR3 sequence: CSAGHLAGDPSTDTQYF. The CDR3 bases are TGCAGCGCCGGACATCTAGCGGGGGATCCCAGCACAGATACGCAGTATTTT. V is TRBV29-1 and J is TRBJ2-3; 10 bases align to TRBD2. J lost 0 bases, V lost 7 bases, and 13 bases had no gene match. CDR1 SQVTM and CDR2 ANQGSEA come from the germline V gene. The CDR3 is 17 residues long.

This clonotype was counted only a few times. The V and J genes are TRBV11-2 and TRBJ2-3, with TRBD2 matching over 11 bases. The germline V gene encodes CDR1 SGHAT and CDR2 FQNNGV. There are 16 residues in the CDR3. V was pared by 1 base and J by 7 bases, with 7 bases of the junction left unmatched. The CDR3 spells CASSLGLAGGTNTQYF. In nucleotides, the CDR3 is TGTGCCAGCAGCTTAGGGCTAGCGGGAGGCACGAATACGCAGTATTTT.

The chain has TRBV5-1 and TRBJ1-6; TRBD1 matches at 7 bases. The CDR3 extends over 13 amino acids. Germline values: CDR1 SGHRS, CDR2 YFSETQ. Trimming took 7 bases from V and 7 from J; bases not matched to a gene: 5. The CDR3 sequence is CASGQAVNSPLHF. The CDR3 nucleotides read TGCGCCAGCGGACAGGCGGTGAATTCACCCCTCCACTTT.

The sample holds a few counts of this clonotype. The CDR3: CASSLSRTSSSYEQYF. In DNA form, the CDR3 reads TGTGCCAGCAGCCTTTCCCGGACTAGTAGCTCCTACGAGCAGTACTTC. The rearrangement uses TRBV3-1 and TRBJ2-7; 7 nucleotides line up with TRBD2. The ends lost 4 bases at V and 0 bases at J; junction bases unmatched: 9. Germline V lookup: CDR1 LGHDT, CDR2 YNNKEL (reference sequence). The CDR3 runs to 16 residues.

This clonotype occurred a few times. In DNA form, the CDR3 reads TGTGCCAGCAGTGGGACAGGGGCTAGAGAGCCCCAGCATTTT. As protein: CASSGTGAREPQHF. The chain combines TRBV2 with TRBJ1-5; 9 nucleotides agree with TRBD1. CDR1 and CDR2 (germline): SNHLY, FYNNEI. The trim removed 4 bases at V and 8 bases at J, leaving 6 bases unmatched. This CDR3 is 14 amino acids long.

This clonotype was seen a few times. The V call is TRBV10-3, the J call TRBJ1-2, with D possibly matching TRBD1 (6 bases). The CDR3 spans 14 residues. Germline CDR1 reads ENHRY; CDR2 reads SYGVKD. V was trimmed by 5 bases and J by 6 bases, leaving 16 bases between them. CDR3 region: CAISLTGYGNGYTF. The CDR3 DNA follows: TGTGCCATCAGTCTAACAGGGTATGGGAATGGCTACACCTTC.